This record covers a single T cell receptor beta chain. Its specificity is unknown. Other nucleotide sequences from this sample produce the same CDR3. The primer mix had 60 Vbeta and 13 Jbeta primers. Generated by immunoSEQ multiplex PCR, the TCRdb table keeps only in-frame clones and is missing some. Of roughly 170,000 clones in the sample, approximately 77% were seen once. These data belong to a study of cytomegalovirus exposure and HLA in healthy donors. General study findings and limits: According to a later analysis, donors in an Asian-associated ancestry cluster reportedly had fewer N-insertions than the roughly 720-donor mean. Sequences of the TCR beta chain were said to predict the HLA-A and HLA-B alleles of most subjects accurately. As immune exposure information, only CMV serostatus was available. The study listed around 150 cytomegalovirus-associated TCR beta chains.

This CDR3 spans 16 amino acids. Germline-derived CDR1 and CDR2 are SGDLS and YYNGEE. J was trimmed by 3 bases and V by 0 bases; bases with no gene match: 3. The genes are TRBV9 and TRBJ2-5; 12 nucleotides agree with TRBD2. Sequenced: PBMCs. The TCR sequence derives from a female donor in good health and CMV-seronegative. CDR3 DNA sequence: TGTGCCAGCAGCGTAGGAGGACTAGCGGGGAAAGAGACCCAGTACTTC. It codes for CASSVGGLAGKETQYF.